The clone carrying this T cell receptor beta chain was recorded many times. Its specificity is unknown. TCRdb used MiXCR to reprocess the 5' RACE reads, holding one entry per CDR3 protein. This sample has 200,000 to 300,000 distinct CDR3 sequences; around 9.2% occur once, and the top ten carry 6.8%. The CDR3 totals 14 residues. Unmatched junction bases numbered 0, after V lost 0 bases and J lost 4 bases. CDR1 and CDR2 from the germline V gene are LGHNA and YNFKEQ. These data are taken from a study of CD8 T cells in ankylosing spondylitis. Overall study results and limits: Made up of 7 to 9 highly homologous variants, a TCR beta motif appeared characteristic of ankylosing spondylitis blood. In ankylosing spondylitis patients, matched synovial fluid reportedly showed significant enrichment of disease-linked clones.

The source material was blood, either unsorted or a sorted T cell fraction (not recorded which). The sequence came from a male donor with ankylosing spondylitis or in good health (not recorded which). The chain recombines TRBV4-2 with TRBJ1-5, with 7 bases identical to TRBD1. This CDR3 is CASSQDRGNQPQHF. In DNA, the CDR3 is TGTGCCAGCAGCCAAGACAGGGGGAATCAGCCCCAGCATTTT.